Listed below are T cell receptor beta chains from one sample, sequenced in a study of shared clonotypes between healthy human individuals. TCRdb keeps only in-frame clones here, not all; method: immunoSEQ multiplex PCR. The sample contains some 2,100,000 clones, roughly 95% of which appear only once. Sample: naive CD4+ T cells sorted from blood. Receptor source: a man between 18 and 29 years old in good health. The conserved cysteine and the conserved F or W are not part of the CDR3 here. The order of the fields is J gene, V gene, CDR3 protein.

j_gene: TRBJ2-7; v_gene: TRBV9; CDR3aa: ASSVDRRHWQTYEQY
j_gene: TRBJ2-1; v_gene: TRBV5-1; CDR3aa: ASSSQGIDEQF
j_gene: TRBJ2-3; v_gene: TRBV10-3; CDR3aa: AISESAGPGTDTQY
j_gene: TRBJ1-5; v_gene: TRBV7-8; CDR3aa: ASSRTGQGDQPQH
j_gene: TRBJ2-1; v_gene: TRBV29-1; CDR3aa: SADGERGGGFLNEQF
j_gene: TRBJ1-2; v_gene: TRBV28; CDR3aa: ASSLAPGQGGGYT
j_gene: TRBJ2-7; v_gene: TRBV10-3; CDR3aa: ASYRGTGGPYEQY
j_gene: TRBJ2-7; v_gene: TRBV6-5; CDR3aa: ASSALSRTYYEQY
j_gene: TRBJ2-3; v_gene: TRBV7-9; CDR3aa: ASSPWVGDSSTDTQY
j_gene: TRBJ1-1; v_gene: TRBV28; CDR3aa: ATLNLILRGTEAF
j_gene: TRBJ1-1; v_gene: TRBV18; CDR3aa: ASRDSMNTEAF
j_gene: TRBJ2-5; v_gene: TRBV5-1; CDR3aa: ASSQAPGETQY
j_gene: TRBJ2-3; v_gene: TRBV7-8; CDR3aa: ASSLGLAGGDTQY
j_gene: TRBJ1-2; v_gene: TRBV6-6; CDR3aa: ASQAGIYGYT
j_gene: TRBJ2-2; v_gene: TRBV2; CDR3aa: ASYLAGGANTGELF
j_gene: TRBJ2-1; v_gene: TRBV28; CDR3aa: ASSSRTRAYNEQF
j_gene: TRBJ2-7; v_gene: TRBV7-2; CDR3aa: ASSFDRFTYEQY
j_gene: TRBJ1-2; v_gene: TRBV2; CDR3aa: ASQAETGGYT
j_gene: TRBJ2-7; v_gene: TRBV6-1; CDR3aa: ASSLQGSYEQY
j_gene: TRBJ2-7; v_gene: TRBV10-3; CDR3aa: AISLAGTYEQY
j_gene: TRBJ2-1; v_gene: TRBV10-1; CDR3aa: ASSRQSGEQF
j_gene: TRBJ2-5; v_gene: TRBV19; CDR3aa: ASSIGTEQETQY
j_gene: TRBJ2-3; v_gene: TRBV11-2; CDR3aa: ASSSSGRYTDTQY
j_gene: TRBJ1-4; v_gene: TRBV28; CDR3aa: ASRVATNEKLF
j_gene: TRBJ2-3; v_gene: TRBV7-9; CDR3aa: ASKLTGAGGSADTQY
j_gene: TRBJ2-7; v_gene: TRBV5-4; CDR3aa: ASSKGTSRTYEQY
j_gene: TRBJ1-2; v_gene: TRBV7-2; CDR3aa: ASSESQGNYGYT
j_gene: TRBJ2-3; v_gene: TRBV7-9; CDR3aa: ASSPGTSLSTDTQY
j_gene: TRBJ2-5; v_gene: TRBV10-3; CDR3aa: AISGGAGDSETQY
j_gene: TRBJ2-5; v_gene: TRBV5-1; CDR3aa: ASSPPVGGQETQY
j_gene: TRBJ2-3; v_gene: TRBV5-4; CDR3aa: ASSFGHSTDTQY
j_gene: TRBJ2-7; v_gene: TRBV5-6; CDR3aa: ASSQDRGRDFLYEQY
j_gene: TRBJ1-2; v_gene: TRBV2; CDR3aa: ASSESSWGQGRLGYT
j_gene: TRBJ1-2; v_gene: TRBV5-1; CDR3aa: ASSSNYGYT
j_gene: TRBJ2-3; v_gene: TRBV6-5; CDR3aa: ASRSGDTQY
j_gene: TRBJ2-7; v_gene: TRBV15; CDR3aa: ATSRGGTGRTHEQY
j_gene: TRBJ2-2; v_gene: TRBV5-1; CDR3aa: ASSSTGTGIFRELF
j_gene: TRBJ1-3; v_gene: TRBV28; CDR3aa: ASSTTGSDGNTIY
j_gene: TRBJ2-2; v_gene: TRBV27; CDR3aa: ASSLLTTSGGLYTGELF
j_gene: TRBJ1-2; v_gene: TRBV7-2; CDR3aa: ASSLGGTVFYGYT
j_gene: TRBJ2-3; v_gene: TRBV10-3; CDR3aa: AITEPVTDTQY
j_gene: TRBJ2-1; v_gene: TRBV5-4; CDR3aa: ASSLGLTYNEQF
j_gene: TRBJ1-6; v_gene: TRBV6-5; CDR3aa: ATSRGDRHNSPLH
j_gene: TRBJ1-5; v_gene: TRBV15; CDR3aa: ATSGGYDGQPQH